The present TCR beta chain was sequenced within a study of PD-1 blockade in classical Hodgkin lymphoma. Study results and caveats: Newly diagnosed patients were reported to exhibit reduced baseline TCR diversity relative to healthy donors. Possible causes of repertoire differences, disease activity or prior therapy, remain undefined.

Time point here: newly diagnosed, previously untreated cHL patient sample. Magnetic negative selection purified CD4+ T cells from thawed PBMCs. Serving as comparison were PBMCs from newly diagnosed, untreated classical Hodgkin lymphoma, which were sequenced alongside the relapsed/refractory trial patients. A word on this clone: Its specificity is not known.

With 6 bases removed from V and 1 base from J, the gap between germline ends came to 15 bases. Per germline, CDR1 ENHRY and CDR2 SYGVKD. This CDR3 contains 15 residues. TCRdb keeps only in-frame clones here, not all; method: immunoSEQ multiplex PCR. In the table there are fewer than 20,000 clones, about four fifths of which are singletons. The clonotype comes from a human donor with classical Hodgkin lymphoma. The sequencing sample was made of CD4+ T cells from blood. V gene TRBV10-3 combines with J gene TRBJ1-1, with TRBD1 as a possible D gene (5 bases). CDR3 coding DNA: TGTGCCATCAGCAAACCGGGACGGTCGAACACTGAAGCTTTCTTT. Protein sequence: CAISKPGRSNTEAFF.